This T cell receptor beta chain derives from a study of cytomegalovirus exposure and HLA in healthy donors (dated by TCRdb to 2017 to 2019). Turning to the overall study: The 666 repertoires of the first cohort and the 95 to 150 validation repertoires were produced on the same platform, according to a later analysis. The study aimed to test whether cataloging public T cell receptors could reveal signatures of past pathogen exposure. Along with the roughly 710-subject first cohort, a separate validation cohort of more than 90 different subjects was used. To predict cytomegalovirus infection status, the study brought together high-throughput TCR immunosequencing, statistical association of individual TCRs with disease status, and machine learning. General findings and caveats noted by the study authors: The classifier was reported to diagnose cytomegalovirus status with high specificity and sensitivity in both the original cohort and the validation cohort. While some public TCRs were present in many individuals, most TCR sequences turned up only very rarely across donors. The authors suggested that the approach could potentially be generalized to other disease states and immunological phenotypes. A total of about 180 TCR beta chains were listed by the study as associated with cytomegalovirus. In vitro tests confirmed that a few of the cytomegalovirus-associated TCR beta chains recognize cytomegalovirus antigens. The validation cohort had no HLA typing available for a later analysis, so co-occurrence within that cohort was assessed over all 120 or so repertoires. A later analysis found that TCRs clustered in the first cohort also tended to co-occur in the 95 to 150 validation repertoires, with approximately 93% of cluster scores above 0.

With respect to this clone: Its antigen is unknown. No per-base quality is available; no much larger clone lies one base away.

The method behind the library was the immunoSEQ multiplex PCR assay. In the paper's pipeline: A statistical classification framework was developed to diagnose cytomegalovirus status using the catalog of TCR beta chain sequences. In its TCRdb copy, this immuneACCESS table keeps in-frame sequences only and misses some clones. Where compared with another copy, unresolved V genes explain less than half of these, and the others have no known cause. V, J and clone size derive from that table, while D and trimming were established from the DNA sequence. The sample yields 150,000 to 200,000 clones; around 82% were counted once. Roughly 10% of the sample goes to the ten largest clones. From a lookup of the germline V gene, CDR1 and CDR2 are SGHAT and FQNNGV. The V end gives up 3 bases and the J end 0 bases, leaving 6 bases in the junction not matched to a gene. The CDR3 contains 16 residues, cysteine and phenylalanine counted. The read is trimmed to its CDR3 DNA, 48 bases read in frame from base 1.

The donors belonged to the validation cohort of over a hundred subjects, which was separate from the roughly 670-subject first cohort. Sequences were obtained from PBMCs. This clonotype originated in a man aged 25-40 years in good health and CMV-seropositive. The rearrangement joined TRBV11-2 to TRBJ1-1; the junction holds 8 bases that match TRBD1. CDR3 sequence: CASSFQGAGMNTEAFF. The DNA reads as follows: TGTGCCAGCAGCTTCCAGGGGGCAGGGATGAACACTGAAGCTTTCTTT. The CDR3 plus the reference TRBV11-2 and TRBJ1-1 genes for the other parts give the full variable domain: EAGVAQSPRYKIIEKRQSVAFWCNPISGHATLYWYQQILGQGPKLLIQFQNNGVVDDSQLPKDRFSAERLKGVDSTLKIQPAKLEDSAVYLCASSFQGAGMNTEAFFGQGTRLTVV.